In its sample, the clone carrying this TCR beta chain was seen a few times. This record comes from a study of beta chain features in type 1 diabetes. Sequencing targeted expressed TCRB transcripts, as all isolated RNA had been reverse transcribed. TCRdb keeps only in-frame clones here, not all; method: immunoSEQ multiplex PCR. The sample lists 900,000 or so clones, roughly a sixth seen once, with 0.02% to 0.025% in the top ten. Sorted CD4+ subsets: naive, central memory, regulatory, stem cell-like memory (CD45RO/CCR7/CD25/CD127/CD95/CD27 panel). Germline V gene data show CDR1 as SGHVS and CDR2 as FNYEAQ. The CDR3 has 15 residues. The V segment lost 5 bases and the J segment 9 bases; nucleotides outside the gene matches: 6.

The chain recombines TRBV7-6 with TRBJ2-1; 14 bases match TRBD2. The sequence was collected from a young woman in good health. The sample was naive CD4+ T cells from blood. CDR3 loop: CASSRGTSGRSEQFF. For the CDR3, the DNA is TGTGCCAGCAGCCGCGGGACTAGCGGGAGAAGTGAGCAGTTCTTC.